A selection of T cell receptor beta chains follows, all from one sample in a study of blood T cell repertoires in COVID-19. The data were produced by immunoSEQ multiplex PCR, yet TCRdb's version contains in-frame clones alone and is incomplete. The sample holds some 190,000 clones, 84% seen once. The specimen was PBMCs or T cells enriched from blood (not recorded which). Receptor source: a woman in her twenties or thirties who had been exposed to COVID-19. CDR3s include the opening cysteine and the closing phenylalanine or tryptophan. Fields, in order: clone size, CDR3 length, V gene, J gene, D gene, CDR3 DNA, CDR3 protein. A D gene is named only where the DNA matches it firmly. Not all rows give a size; the values are once, few, many and, for expanded clones, a class.

>-|14|TRBV6-5|TRBJ2-3|TRBD1
TGTGCCAGCAGTAGGGACAGATACACAGATACGCAGTATTTT
CASSRDRYTDTQYF
>once|14|TRBV4-1|TRBJ1-5|-
TGCGCCAGCAGCCGAGTGACCAGGGAACAGCCCCAGCATTTT
CASSRVTREQPQHF
>-|15|TRBV30|TRBJ1-4|TRBD1
TGTGCCTGGTCGAGACAGGGGGAGGCTGATGAAAAACTGTTTTTT
CAWSRQGEADEKLFF
>-|15|TRBV5-4|TRBJ2-2|-
TGTGCCAGCAGACAGGATAGTTTGAACACCGGGGAGCTGTTTTTT
CASRQDSLNTGELFF
>-|16|TRBV10-3|TRBJ2-7|-
TGTGCCATCAGCTTTTCTGAAGCGACGAGCTCCTACGAGCAGTACTTC
CAISFSEATSSYEQYF
>once|14|TRBV6-5|TRBJ1-2|TRBD1
TGTGCCAGCAGAAAGTCCGGGACAGCCTATGGCTACACCTTC
CASRKSGTAYGYTF
>-|13|TRBV25-1|TRBJ1-1|-
TGTGCCAGCAGTCTAGGCCCGAACACTGAAGCTTTCTTT
CASSLGPNTEAFF
>few|15|TRBV19|TRBJ2-7|TRBD2
TGTGCCAGTAGTGGTAGTAGCGGGGGGACCTACGAGCAGTACTTC
CASSGSSGGTYEQYF
>-|15|TRBV11-2|TRBJ2-5|-
TGTGCCAGCAGCCTAAACCCCGGGGGTCAAGAGACCCAGTACTTC
CASSLNPGGQETQYF
>-|15|TRBV7-9|TRBJ2-2|TRBD1
TGTGCCAGCAGCTTACGGCAGGGGGACACCGGGGAGCTGTTTTTT
CASSLRQGDTGELFF
>-|15|TRBV20-1|TRBJ2-1|-
TGCAGTGCTAGTCGGCGGCGGGGAACCTACAATGAGCAGTTCTTC
CSASRRRGTYNEQFF
>once|14|TRBV9|TRBJ2-7|-
TGTGCCAGCAGCTCCCGACAGGCCTCCTACGAGCAGTACTTC
CASSSRQASYEQYF
>-|13|TRBV5-5|TRBJ1-1|TRBD1
TGTGCCAGCAGTTACGGGACAGGGTGGCAAGCTTTCTTT
CASSYGTGWQAFF
>-|13|TRBV12-3/TRBV12-4|TRBJ1-2|-
TGTGCCAGCAGTGCAGGGTGGGACTATGGCTACACCTTC
CASSAGWDYGYTF
>-|16|TRBV28|TRBJ2-3|TRBD1
TGTGCCAGCAGTACTAGGACAGGGGACAGCACAGATACGCAGTATTTT
CASSTRTGDSTDTQYF
>-|13|TRBV12-3/TRBV12-4|TRBJ1-5|-
TGTGCCAGCAGTTTTGGGGACTACGGGCCCCAGCATTTT
CASSFGDYGPQHF
>-|14|TRBV9|TRBJ1-1|TRBD1
TGTGCCAGCAGTCGGGACCCAGGGGGCACTGAAGCTTTCTTT
CASSRDPGGTEAFF
>-|14|TRBV11-3|TRBJ2-2|TRBD2
TGTGCCAGCAGCTCCCGGGGGGGCCCCGGGGAGCTGTTTTTT
CASSSRGGPGELFF
>-|13|TRBV10-3|TRBJ1-2|TRBD1
TGTGCCATCGGGAAGGGACAGGAGGGGGGCTACACCTTC
CAIGKGQEGGYTF
>-|13|TRBV12-3/TRBV12-4|TRBJ1-5|-
TGTGCCAGCAGTCTCCACGCGGGTGAGCCCCAGCATTTT
CASSLHAGEPQHF
>-|15|TRBV6-1|TRBJ1-1|-
TGTGCCAGCAGTGACGCAGGGCGAGAGAACACTGAAGCTTTCTTT
CASSDAGRENTEAFF
>-|14|TRBV5-1|TRBJ2-1|TRBD2
TGCGCCAGCAGCTTGATTCTAGCGGGCGATGAGCAGTTCTTC
CASSLILAGDEQFF
>-|14|TRBV18|TRBJ1-5|-
TGTGCCAGCTCACCCCTAAATAGCAATCAGCCCCAGCATTTT
CASSPLNSNQPQHF
>few|14|TRBV14|TRBJ2-3|-
TGTGCCAGCAGCCAATCCTCCCCAGTAAATACGCAGTATTTT
CASSQSSPVNTQYF
>once|14|TRBV5-1|TRBJ1-2|TRBD1
TGCGCCAGCAGCTTGGACAGGGGGTCCTATGGCTACACCTTC
CASSLDRGSYGYTF
>once|13|TRBV12-3/TRBV12-4|TRBJ1-2|-
TGTGCCAGCAGTTTATCACAGAACTATGGCTACACCTTC
CASSLSQNYGYTF
>-|14|TRBV3-1/TRBV3-2|TRBJ2-7|-
TGTGCCAGCAGCCAAATGACAGGTGTCGACGAGCAGTACTTC
CASSQMTGVDEQYF
>-|14|TRBV2|TRBJ1-2|-
TGTGCCAGCAGTGAGGAGGCGGCTAACTATGGCTACACCTTC
CASSEEAANYGYTF
>-|11|TRBV7-6|TRBJ1-1|-
TGTGCCAGCAGCTCCCTAACTGAAGCTTTCTTT
CASSSLTEAFF
>-|16|TRBV19|TRBJ2-3|TRBD2
TGTGCCAGTACCGTCGGTAGCGGGGGGGCTCCAGATACGCAGTATTTT
CASTVGSGGAPDTQYF
>-|15|TRBV10-3|TRBJ2-5|TRBD2
TGTGCCATCAGTGATAGCGGGGGCATTAAAGAGACCCAGTACTTC
CAISDSGGIKETQYF
>-|16|TRBV4-1|TRBJ1-3|-
TGCGCCAGCAGCCAAGATCAAGGCGGGGCTGGAAACACCATATATTTT
CASSQDQGGAGNTIYF
>-|13|TRBV4-3|TRBJ1-2|TRBD1
TGCGCCAGCAGCCAAGATACAGGGGTGGTTAGCACCTTC
CASSQDTGVVSTF
>-|15|TRBV29-1|TRBJ2-5|-
TGCAGCGTTGAAGATCCGGGGAAGGGCCAAGAGACCCAGTACTTC
CSVEDPGKGQETQYF
>-|15|TRBV6-5|TRBJ1-6|-
TGTGCCAGCAGTTACTCGGACAGCTATAATTCACCCCTCCACTTT
CASSYSDSYNSPLHF